The 27 T cell receptor beta chains below come from one sample, sequenced in a study of blood T cell repertoires in COVID-19. Method: immunoSEQ multiplex PCR; TCRdb's copy keeps in-frame clones and lacks some. Of about 260,000 clones listed, about 91% are singletons. The source material was peripheral blood. The source is a person aged 18 to 35 with COVID-19, enrolled during active disease.

The chain couples TRBV29-1 to TRBJ2-7, with TRBD2 matching over 8 bases. The CDR3 is 13 residues long. Trimming removed 5 bases from V and 0 bases from J; junction bases left unmatched: 3. CDR1 and CDR2 from the germline V gene are SQVTM and ANQGSEA. The CDR3 is CSVSSGLSYEQYF. The DNA of the CDR3 is TGCAGCGTTTCTAGCGGGCTCTCCTACGAGCAGTACTTC.

This rearrangement joins TRBV28 to TRBJ2-5, with 10 bases aligning to TRBD2. There are 16 residues in the CDR3. The trim removed 7 bases at V and 2 bases at J, leaving 10 bases unmatched. Germline CDR1 is MDHEN and CDR2 is SYDVKM. The CDR3 DNA follows: TGTGCCAGCACCCACTCACTAGCGGGATCTCAAGAGACCCAGTACTTC. Protein product: CASTHSLAGSQETQYF. The complete variable domain, with remaining parts taken from reference TRBV28 and TRBJ2-5, reads DVKVTQSSRYLVKRTGEKVFLECVQDMDHENMFWYRQDPGLGLRLIYFSYDVKMKEKGDIPEGYSVSREKKERFSLILESASTNQTSMYLCASTHSLAGSQETQYFGPGTRLLVL.

This clone was picked up one time. This chain links TRBV6-1 with TRBJ1-4; no firm D call. Germline loops: CDR1 MNHNS, CDR2 SASEGT. Trimming pared 4 bases from V and 0 bases from J, leaving 12 bases between. The CDR3 is 16 residues long. The CDR3 here is CASSGILVATNEKLFF. CDR3 bases: TGTGCCAGCAGTGGAATACTAGTTGCAACTAATGAAAAACTGTTTTTT.

This clone was seen a few times. The V and J genes are TRBV2 and TRBJ1-6, with 9 bases that match TRBD1. V shed 8 bases, J shed 10 bases, and the junction held 9 bases outside the gene matches. The CDR3 is 14 amino acids. Germline V gene sequence: CDR1 SNHLY, CDR2 FYNNEI. The CDR3 nucleotides read TGTGCCAGCTCGACCGGGACAGGGCGATCACCCCTCCACTTT. Translating gives CASSTGTGRSPLHF.

The chain uses TRBV24-1 and TRBJ2-5, with D possibly being TRBD1 (6 bases). The ends were cut back, 3 bases at V and 5 bases at J, with 15 bases in the middle. The CDR3 totals 15 residues. Germline CDR1 reads KGHDR; CDR2 reads SFDVKD. The CDR3 region has the DNA TGTGCCACCAGTGATCCCTCAGGGGTAGGCGAGACCCAGTACTTC. Its translation: CATSDPSGVGETQYF.

The rearrangement links TRBV4-1 to TRBJ2-1; the match to TRBD2 covers 7 bases. Germline V gives CDR1 MGHRA, CDR2 YSYEKL. With 1 base clipped from V and 2 bases from J, the junction kept 8 bases outside the gene matches. The CDR3 length is 17 residues. The CDR3 region is CASSQVPPGLTYNEQFF. The CDR3 DNA is TGCGCCAGCAGCCAAGTGCCCCCGGGACTAACCTACAATGAGCAGTTCTTC.

The CDR3 DNA follows: TGTGCCAGCAGCTTGGGCGGGTCCCCAGAGACCCAGTACTTC. This codes for CASSLGGSPETQYF. This chain connects TRBV5-6 to TRBJ2-5, with a possible D match to TRBD2 (5 bases). CDR3 length equals 14 residues. V was trimmed by 0 bases and J by 4 bases, leaving 10 bases between them. The germline CDR1 and CDR2 sequences are SGHDT and YYEEEE.

The gene calls are TRBV5-6 and TRBJ2-2; tentatively, D is TRBD2 (6 bases). CDR3 size: 16 residues. V lost 2 bases and J lost 8, with 19 bases in between. The V gene's germline CDR1 is SGHDT and CDR2 YYEEEE. In nucleotides, the CDR3 is TGTGCCAGCAGCTTACGGGAGAGGATCCCGGGAGGGGAGCTGTTTTTT. As protein: CASSLRERIPGGELFF.

J is TRBJ1-1 and V is TRBV5-6; no definite D call. This CDR3 comprises 11 residues. Looked up from germline, CDR1 is SGHDT and CDR2 is YYEEEE. Trimming cost V 4 bases and J 4 bases, with 5 bases left between them. The CDR3 bases are TGTGCCAGCAGCCTAACCACTGAAGCTTTCTTT. This sequence encodes CASSLTTEAFF.

The chain is built from TRBV6-5 and TRBJ2-5, with D maybe TRBD2 (7 bases). V was shortened by 11 bases and J by 5 bases, with 18 bases between the two germline ends. Per germline, CDR1 MNHEY and CDR2 SVGAGI. This CDR3 contains 13 residues. Here the CDR3 reads CAGGGNRAETQYF. For the CDR3, the DNA is TGTGCCGGGGGGGGAAACAGGGCGGAGACCCAGTACTTC.

The chain couples TRBV5-1 to TRBJ1-2; 9 bases are a match to TRBD1. The CDR3 is made up of 13 amino acids. The junction had 4 bases not matched to a gene; V was cut back by 5 bases and J by 5 bases. Germline V lookup: CDR1 SGHRS, CDR2 YFSETQ. The CDR3 DNA reads as TGCGCCAGCAGATCCGGGACAGGGTATGGCTACACCTTC. This sequence encodes CASRSGTGYGYTF.

The V and J genes are TRBV5-1 and TRBJ2-7; D may be TRBD1 (6 bases). CDR3 length: 15 amino acids. Trimming left V 5 bases short and J 5 bases short, with 20 bases between. Looked up from germline, CDR1 is SGHRS and CDR2 is YFSETQ. CDR3: CASSKKQGFIHEQYF. Written as DNA, the CDR3 is TGCGCCAGCAGTAAAAAACAGGGTTTTATCCACGAGCAGTACTTC.

DNA for the CDR3: TGCGCCAGCAGCTTGGACATTGTGGGGACTAGCGTCTACGAGCAGTACTTC. Translating gives CASSLDIVGTSVYEQYF. The gene calls are TRBV5-1 and TRBJ2-7, with TRBD2 identical over 10 bases. Unmatched junction bases numbered 9, after V lost 0 bases and J lost 3 bases. The germline gives CDR1 SGHRS, CDR2 YFSETQ. The CDR3 extends over 17 amino acids. The complete variable domain, with remaining parts taken from reference TRBV5-1 and TRBJ2-7, reads KAGVTQTPRYLIKTRGQQVTLSCSPISGHRSVSWYQQTPGQGLQFLFEYFSETQRNKGNFPGRFSGRQFSNSRSEMNVSTLELGDSALYLCASSLDIVGTSVYEQYFGPGTRLTVT.

The chain's CDR3 is CASSMGGQELKKLFF. DNA of the CDR3: TGTGCCAGCAGCATGGGGGGGCAGGAGCTCAAAAAACTGTTTTTT. V gene TRBV5-4 combines with J gene TRBJ1-4, with D maybe TRBD1 (6 bases). Trimming removed 4 bases from V and 9 bases from J, with 19 bases in between. The CDR3 has 15 amino acids. CDR1 SGHNT and CDR2 YYREEE come from the germline V gene (reference sequence). Using reference TRBV5-4 and TRBJ1-4 for the parts outside the CDR3, the full variable domain is ETGVTQSPTHLIKTRGQQVTLRCSSQSGHNTVSWYQQALGQGPQFIFQYYREEENGRGNFPPRFSGLQFPNYSSELNVNALELDDSALYLCASSMGGQELKKLFFGSGTQLSVL.

This clone was detected a few times. This sample also contains other DNA sequences that code for the same CDR3. The rearrangement links TRBV19 to TRBJ1-1; 8 bases agree with TRBD1. The CDR3 runs 15 residues. V trimming: 3 bases; J trimming: 0 bases; junction bases outside the gene matches: 3. CDR1 is LNHDA and CDR2 is SQIVND in the germline V gene (reference sequence). This CDR3 reads CASSIGQGLNTEAFF. CDR3 coding DNA: TGTGCCAGTAGTATCGGACAGGGCTTGAACACTGAAGCTTTCTTT. The variable domain in full, completed from reference TRBV19 and TRBJ1-1, reads DGGITQSPKYLFRKEGQNVTLSCEQNLNHDAMYWYRQDPGQGLRLIYYSQIVNDFQKGDIAEGYSVSREKKESFPLTVTSAQKNPTAFYLCASSIGQGLNTEAFFGQGTRLTVV.

V and J are TRBV7-2 and TRBJ1-5, with D perhaps TRBD1 (5 bases). This CDR3 has 15 residues. Looked up from germline, CDR1 is SGHTA and CDR2 is FQGNSA. V was trimmed by 5 bases and J by 0 bases, leaving 11 bases between them. The CDR3 region has the DNA TGTGCCAGCAGCCCGGGACTCCTTAGCAATCAGCCCCAGCATTTT. Amino acid sequence: CASSPGLLSNQPQHF.

This clone was seen once. V gene TRBV5-1 combines with J gene TRBJ1-1; D unresolved. This CDR3 is built from 12 residues. CDR1 and CDR2 from the germline V gene are SGHRS and YFSETQ. The V and J ends lost 4 bases and 2 bases respectively, with 6 bases between them. CDR3 DNA sequence: TGCGCCAGCAGCCCGAGTAACACTGAAGCTTTCTTT. Residues: CASSPSNTEAFF.

This sequence joins TRBV18 and TRBJ2-5; D is perhaps TRBD1 (5 bases). The V end was cut by 5 bases, the J end by 0 bases, with 10 bases between. Per germline, CDR1 KGHSH and CDR2 LQKENI. There are 14 residues in the CDR3. The CDR3 DNA reads TGTGCCAGCTCAAAACAGGCGAACCAAGAGACCCAGTACTTC. This gives the protein CASSKQANQETQYF.

This sequence joins TRBV4-2 and TRBJ1-3; D is unresolved. The CDR3 totals 16 residues. V lost 0 bases and J 0 bases, leaving 9 bases between the germline ends. The germline CDR1 and CDR2 sequences are LGHNA and YNFKEQ. CDR3 DNA: TGTGCCAGCAGCCAAGATCACGCTAGCTCTGGAAACACCATATATTTT. Residues: CASSQDHASSGNTIYF.

CDR3 nucleotide sequence: TGTGCCAGCAGCGACAGGGTTGGCAATCAGCCCCAGCATTTT. Translation gives CASSDRVGNQPQHF. The chain links TRBV2 to TRBJ1-5, with 7 bases aligning to TRBD1. J lost 2 bases, V lost 6 bases, and 4 bases had no gene match. Germline values: CDR1 SNHLY, CDR2 FYNNEI. The CDR3 spans 14 residues.

The CDR3 loop is CASSPYWLAEPGAYNEQFF. CDR3 in DNA: TGCGCCAGCAGCCCTTATTGGCTAGCGGAGCCCGGAGCCTACAATGAGCAGTTCTTC. This chain connects TRBV4-3 to TRBJ2-1; TRBD2 agrees at 7 bases. The length of the CDR3 is 19 residues. In germline, CDR1 is LGHNA, CDR2 YSLEER. V shed 4 bases, J shed 2 bases, and the junction held 17 bases outside the gene matches.

V usage is TRBV28 and J usage is TRBJ1-4; D remains unclear. Looked up from germline, CDR1 is MDHEN and CDR2 is SYDVKM. V was pared by 3 bases and J by 7 bases, with 15 bases between. The CDR3 sequence is 15 residues long. The CDR3, as DNA: TGTGCCAGCAGTTTCTTTGAGCGGGAGGTTGAAAAACTGTTTTTT. Its translation is CASSFFEREVEKLFF.

The chain is built from TRBV6-5 and TRBJ2-7; the match to TRBD1 covers 8 bases. V gave up 8 bases and J gave up 0 bases; unmatched junction bases: 6. CDR1 is MNHEY, CDR2 SVGAGI, per germline. CDR3 length equals 14 residues. CDR3 sequence: CASQWGQVSYEQYF. For the CDR3, the DNA is TGTGCCAGCCAGTGGGGACAGGTCTCCTACGAGCAGTACTTC.

This chain uses TRBV30 with TRBJ2-3; the D is unclear. Germline lookup yields CDR1 GTSNPN and CDR2 SVGIG (reference sequence). V lost 3 bases and J lost 2, with 18 bases in between. CDR3 length: 16 residues. The CDR3 nucleotides are TGTGCCTGGAGCCCCGGGTCCTATTTATTCACAGATACGCAGTATTTT. This encodes CAWSPGSYLFTDTQYF.

The V gene is TRBV28, the J gene TRBJ2-7; TRBD2 agrees at 10 bases. The CDR3 contains 16 residues. Germline V gene lookup returns CDR1 MDHEN and CDR2 SYDVKM. V lost 8 bases to trimming and J lost 5 bases; unmatched junction nucleotides: 15. The CDR3 DNA sequence: TGTGCCAGCGACAACTTCAGCGGGAGGGCCGCTAACGAGCAGTACTTC. As protein: CASDNFSGRAANEQYF.

The gene calls are TRBV9 and TRBJ2-7; no clear D. V gave up 0 bases and J gave up 3 bases, with 10 bases separating them. This CDR3 region has 14 residues. Germline lookup yields CDR1 SGDLS and CDR2 YYNGEE. The CDR3 DNA is TGTGCCAGCAGCGTAGGCGCACAGAGCTACGAGCAGTACTTC. Translating it yields CASSVGAQSYEQYF.

This clone was picked up one time. V is TRBV19 and J is TRBJ1-2; 7 nucleotides agree with TRBD1. Germline CDR1 reads LNHDA; CDR2 reads SQIVND (reference sequence). The length of the CDR3 is 15 residues. Trimming removed 0 bases from V and 8 bases from J; junction bases left unmatched: 9. CDR3 sequence reads: CASSIDLGGGGGYTF. The CDR3 DNA is TGTGCCAGTAGTATAGATCTTGGAGGGGGCGGCGGCTACACCTTC.